This TCR beta chain was sequenced in a study of blood T cell repertoires in COVID-19. Study information: The samples span acute and convalescent COVID-19 from the United States, Italy and Spain. Nucleic acid was either cDNA or gDNA, and it came from T cells, B-cell-depleted T cells, or PBMCs.

Looked up from germline, CDR1 is SGHDT and CDR2 is YYEEEE. J was trimmed by 4 bases and V by 4 bases; bases with no gene match: 7. The CDR3 runs to 15 residues. Per the authors' pipeline: Amplification of reference gene primers was used by the study to estimate nucleated cell counts. Clones were read by immunoSEQ multiplex PCR, and TCRdb kept only the in-frame ones, dropping some. V and J calls and clone size are given by that table; D and trimming were obtained from the DNA. The sample records about 44,000 clones, approximately 86% being singletons. V gene TRBV5-6 combines with J gene TRBJ1-1, with 10 bases lining up with TRBD1. The source of this sequence is a woman older than 75 in a cohort sampled during active or convalescent COVID-19. The material sequenced was peripheral blood. The CDR3 region is CASSIGQGVRTEAFF. The CDR3 DNA reads TGTGCCAGCAGCATAGGACAGGGGGTTCGCACTGAAGCTTTCTTT.